This T cell receptor beta chain was sequenced in a study of CD8 T cells in ankylosing spondylitis. Study-wide findings and caveats: Characteristic, it appeared, of ankylosing spondylitis blood was a TCR beta motif of about eight highly homologous variants. Disease-linked clones had a CD8+ phenotype and relatively low frequency in peripheral blood. Disease-linked clones were reportedly significantly enriched in matched ankylosing spondylitis synovial fluid.

The authors made TCR beta libraries by quantitative 5'-RACE with molecular barcodes. One entry per CDR3 protein, called by TCRdb with MiXCR from the 5' RACE reads. The sample holds about 210,000 distinct CDR3 sequences; roughly 6.6% are singletons and the top ten take 14%. The CDR3 runs 17 residues. Germline V gene sequence: CDR1 MGHRA, CDR2 YSYEKL. Trimming took 1 base from V and 4 from J, leaving 20 bases between them. This clonotype occurred many times. The target antigen is unknown. This clonotype originated in a male donor with ankylosing spondylitis. The sample comprised blood, either unsorted or a sorted T cell fraction (not recorded which). The chain combines TRBV4-1 with TRBJ2-7; no reliable D call. The CDR3 region has the DNA TGCGCCAGCAGCCAAGTGTCGCGGAGCGTCTCTCTTTACGAGCAGTACTTC. Protein sequence: CASSQVSRSVSLYEQYF.